Shown below are 28 T cell receptor beta chains from a single sample sequenced in a study of identical twins' blood T cells (dated by TCRdb to the early 2010s). Receptor libraries were prepared by 5' RACE. Sequenced using an Illumina Genome Analyzer IIx. TCRdb ran its own pipeline on the public reads, namely fastp trimming at Q25 and MiXCR clone calling, and kept in-frame beta chains. Rows merge per CDR3 protein into single entries with the most common DNA and genes. This sample holds fewer than 450,000 distinct CDR3 sequences; 28% were observed only once. Jointly, the top ten make up 6.1% of the sample. Sequenced material: PBMCs. These TCRs come from a woman aged 18 to 49 in good health.

The table lists this clonotype with a few counts. The chain joins TRBV9 to TRBJ1-2, with 7 bases matching TRBD1. The J segment lost 8 bases and the V segment lost 4 bases, leaving 11 bases of the junction unmatched. From germline, CDR1 is SGDLS and CDR2 YYNGEE. CDR3 length: 14 residues. Written as DNA, the CDR3 is TGTGCCAGCAGCCGACAGGGAGTTCTTAAAGGCTACACCTTC. It is translated as CASSRQGVLKGYTF.

The chain uses TRBV6-2 or TRBV6-3 and TRBJ1-5; no clear D. Germline V CDR1 and CDR2: MNHEY, SVGEGT. Trimming shortened V by 2 bases and J by 7 bases, and 12 bases separated the two germline ends. The CDR3 length is 14 residues. CDR3 protein: CASSYPEGYQPQHF. The DNA of the CDR3 is TGTGCCAGCAGTTACCCGGAAGGGTACCAGCCCCAGCATTTT.

The chain has TRBV4-1 and TRBJ1-5; TRBD1 is a possible D gene (5 bases). Germline values: CDR1 MGHRA, CDR2 YSYEKL. Trimming pared 3 bases from V and 2 bases from J, leaving 11 bases between. The CDR3 consists of 15 residues. This chain's CDR3 is CASSHMTGGNQPQHF. For the CDR3, the DNA is TGCGCCAGCAGCCATATGACGGGGGGCAATCAGCCCCAGCATTTT.

The rearrangement uses TRBV5-1 and TRBJ2-7, with D possibly TRBD2 on 5 matching bases. The length of the CDR3 is 18 residues. V lost 4 bases and J 6 bases, leaving 29 bases between the germline ends. Germline assignment: CDR1 SGHRS and CDR2 YFSETQ. The CDR3 nucleotides are TGCGCCAGCAGCCCCAAGGACTGGGGAATTATAAAAGGGATCGAGCAGTACTTC. Amino acids: CASSPKDWGIIKGIEQYF.

This rearrangement joins TRBV5-1 to TRBJ1-1; D unclear. The CDR3 sequence is 14 residues long. Germline V gives CDR1 SGHRS, CDR2 YFSETQ. Deletions cut 0 bases from V and 2 bases from J, with 8 bases between. The DNA for the CDR3 is TGCGCCAGCAGCTTGGCCTGGCTAAACACTGAAGCTTTCTTT. It codes for CASSLAWLNTEAFF.

This clonotype occurred many times. The chain carries TRBV20-1 and TRBJ1-1; 7 bases map to TRBD1. V shed 5 bases and J 3 bases; nucleotides not matched to a gene: 3. The length of the CDR3 is 12 residues. Germline CDR1 reads DFQATT; CDR2 reads SNEGSKA (reference sequence). DNA for the CDR3: TGCAGTGCTGGTCAGGGGGACACTGAAGCTTTCTTT. This gives the protein CSAGQGDTEAFF.

The sample holds a few counts of this clonotype. J is TRBJ1-1 and V is TRBV27; the D is unclear. CDR1 and CDR2 from the germline V gene are MNHEY and SMNVEV (reference sequence). V dropped 4 bases and J dropped 11 bases, with 11 bases sitting between them. The CDR3 is made up of 11 amino acids. CDR3 bases: TGTGCCAGCAGTTCATGGGAGAGGGCTTTCTTT. This translates into CASSSWERAFF.

This clonotype has ten or more counts. The chain carries TRBV20-1 and TRBJ2-3; TRBD2 agrees at 14 bases. CDR1 DFQATT and CDR2 SNEGSKA come from the germline V gene (reference sequence). CDR3 length: 16 amino acids. V gave up 6 bases and J gave up 3 bases; unmatched junction bases: 8. The CDR3 nucleotides read TGCAGTGCCAAAGGACTAGCGGGAGGTCGGACAGATACGCAGTATTTT. Translated, it gives CSAKGLAGGRTDTQYF.

In the case of this clonotype: A read error is likely here: a far larger clone is one base away. The chain combines TRBV5-1 with TRBJ1-1; 9 bases map to TRBD1. V trimming: 4 bases; J trimming: 1 base; junction bases outside the gene matches: 2. The CDR3 contains 14 residues. Germline V gives CDR1 SGHRS, CDR2 YFSETQ. CDR3 protein: CASSVDRGNTEAFF. For the CDR3, the DNA is TGCGCCAGCAGCGTGGACAGGGGGAACACTGAAGCTTTCTTT.

The chain uses TRBV25-1 and TRBJ1-2; no clear D. CDR1 MGHDK and CDR2 SYGVNS come from the germline V gene. There are 13 residues in the CDR3. Trimming took off 1 base at V and 8 bases at J, with 11 bases between the two ends. The CDR3 is CASSEWLQRGYTF. The DNA for the CDR3 is TGTGCCAGCAGTGAATGGCTCCAGCGCGGCTACACCTTC.

This clonotype appeared a single time. Compared with germline, one end of the junction differs, possibly owing to a read error. The chain recombines TRBV7-9 with TRBJ1-1, with unresolved D. The CDR3 contains 15 residues. Germline lookup yields CDR1 SEHNR and CDR2 FQNEAQ (reference sequence). The DNA for the CDR3 is TGTGCCAGCAGCTTAGCGGCGGGGTGGAACACTGAAACTTTCTTT. The encoded protein is CASSLAAGWNTETFF.

This chain joins TRBV7-9 and TRBJ1-6, with 7 bases identical to TRBD1. The V and J ends lost 5 bases and 10 bases, in that order; junction bases with no gene match: 8. Looked up from germline, CDR1 is SEHNR and CDR2 is FQNEAQ (reference sequence). This CDR3 has 14 residues. The CDR3 here is CASSTRDSTSPLHF. In DNA form, the CDR3 reads TGTGCCAGCAGCACCCGGGACAGCACATCACCCCTCCACTTT.

The CDR3, as DNA: TGTGCCACCGGTGATCCGGGACAGTACAATCAGCCCCAGCATTTT. As protein: CATGDPGQYNQPQHF. V gene TRBV27 combines with J gene TRBJ1-5; 7 nucleotides agree with TRBD1. CDR1 is MNHEY and CDR2 is SMNVEV in the germline V gene (reference sequence). CDR3 length: 15 residues. The V gene end was trimmed by 10 bases and the J gene end by 3 bases; junction bases not matched to a gene: 12.

Details on this clonotype: Possible read error: a much larger clone is one base away. V is TRBV20-1 and J is TRBJ2-1; 7 bases match TRBD2. This CDR3 has 13 residues. CDR1 is DFQATT, CDR2 SNEGSKA, per germline (reference sequence). With 6 bases clipped from V and 12 bases from J, the junction kept 14 bases outside the gene matches. The CDR3 protein is CSAEGTNVDGQFF. The CDR3, as DNA: TGCAGTGCAGAGGGGACTAATGTTGATGGGCAGTTCTTC.

The CDR3: CASSGMKYGGNTIYF. The CDR3 DNA follows: TGCGCCAGCAGTGGGATGAAATACGGTGGAAACACCATATATTTT. V is TRBV4-3 and J is TRBJ1-3; D gene ambiguous. Trimming took 6 bases from V and 3 from J, leaving 15 bases between them. Germline V gene data show CDR1 as LGHNA and CDR2 as YSLEER. The CDR3 covers 15 residues.

The V and J genes are TRBV16 and TRBJ1-2, with D uncertain. Trimming stripped 0 bases from V and 10 bases from J, with 12 bases between. The germline CDR1 and CDR2 sequences are KGHSY and FQNENV. This CDR3 has 13 amino acids. DNA of the CDR3: TGTGCCAGCAGCCAATCCGGCGAGGGTTCCTACACCTTC. It yields the protein CASSQSGEGSYTF.

This chain links TRBV7-9 with TRBJ2-7, with D hard to call. Germline V lookup: CDR1 SEHNR, CDR2 FQNEAQ (reference sequence). The CDR3 is 14 residues long. V was shortened by 11 bases and J by 2 bases, with 19 bases between the two germline ends. As DNA, the CDR3 is TGTGCCTTCAGCTTACATGCCTTCCCCTACGAGCAGTACTTC. This codes for CAFSLHAFPYEQYF. The entire variable domain, with the rest obtained from reference TRBV7-9 and TRBJ2-7, is as follows: DTGVSQNPRHKITKRGQNVTFRCDPISEHNRLYWYRQTLGQGPEFLTYFQNEAQLEKSRLLSDRFSAERPKGSFSTLEIQRTEQGDSAMYLCAFSLHAFPYEQYFGPGTRLTVT.

This chain links TRBV18 with TRBJ2-3; D is perhaps TRBD2 (6 bases). The CDR3 has 15 amino acids. V dropped 3 bases and J dropped 4 bases, with 14 bases sitting between them. Germline values: CDR1 KGHSH, CDR2 LQKENI. The CDR3 bases are TGTGCCAGCTCACCTCCCGCGGGGTCAGCAGATACGCAGTATTTT. Translation: CASSPPAGSADTQYF.

The genes are TRBV11-2 and TRBJ2-5, with D possibly being TRBD1 or TRBD2 (7 bases each). Germline CDR1 reads SGHAT; CDR2 reads FQNNGV. The V and J ends lost 8 bases and 3 bases respectively, with 19 bases between them. The CDR3 runs to 15 residues. CDR3: CASDQGGLTKETQYF. CDR3 DNA: TGTGCCAGCGACCAGGGGGGACTAACGAAAGAGACCCAGTACTTC.

This chain joins TRBV20-1 and TRBJ1-1; no firm D call. Trimming pared 3 bases from V and 0 bases from J, leaving 8 bases between. Germline V gene sequence: CDR1 DFQATT, CDR2 SNEGSKA (reference sequence). CDR3 length equals 13 residues. This chain's CDR3 is CSASAGMNTEAFF. The CDR3 coding sequence is TGCAGTGCTAGTGCGGGAATGAACACTGAAGCTTTCTTT.

About this clonotype itself: Given a much more abundant clone one base away, this may be a read error. This rearrangement joins TRBV25-1 to TRBJ1-2, with D possibly TRBD1 on 6 matching bases. The germline V gene has CDR1 MGHDK and CDR2 SYGVNS. The CDR3 contains 14 residues. Written as DNA, the CDR3 is TGTGTCAGCAGGGATCACCTGGACAGTAATGGCTACACCTTC. Its translation: CVSRDHLDSNGYTF.

The genes are TRBV20-1 and TRBJ1-5; TRBD1 is a possible D gene (6 bases). CDR1 and CDR2 (germline): DFQATT, SNEGSKA (reference sequence). V was pared by 6 bases and J by 7 bases, with 13 bases between. This CDR3 comprises 12 residues. CDR3 in DNA: TGCAGTGCAATGACAGGACACCAGCCCCAGCATTTT. Protein sequence: CSAMTGHQPQHF.

This clonotype came up a few times. The chain has TRBV6-1 and TRBJ1-2, with unresolved D. Between the trimmed V and J ends, which lost 3 bases and 2 bases, there was a span of 16 bases. Germline CDR1 and CDR2: MNHNS and SASEGT. The CDR3 extends over 16 amino acids. CDR3 bases: TGTGCCAGCAGTGATTACGGGGTTGGGAGGAACTATGGCTACACCTTC. This sequence encodes CASSDYGVGRNYGYTF.

This clonotype showed up many times. The V and J genes are TRBV5-6 and TRBJ2-1; 8 nucleotides align to TRBD2. The CDR3 length is 14 residues. V dropped 7 bases and J dropped 5; count of bases not matched to a gene: 8. Germline values: CDR1 SGHDT, CDR2 YYEEEE. The CDR3 is CASAREDIDNEQFF. The CDR3 DNA follows: TGTGCCAGCGCGCGGGAGGATATCGACAATGAGCAGTTCTTC.

The chain combines TRBV5-1 with TRBJ1-2; D might be TRBD1 (5 bases). Germline CDR1 is SGHRS and CDR2 is YFSETQ. This CDR3 region has 13 residues. Trimming shortened V by 5 bases and J by 3 bases, and 11 bases separated the two germline ends. The CDR3 loop is CASRSDSYYGYTF. The DNA of the CDR3 is TGCGCCAGCAGGTCCGACAGTTACTATGGCTACACCTTC.

The rearrangement links TRBV29-1 to TRBJ1-3; weak D call: TRBD1 (5 bases). The V end lost 3 bases, the J end lost 0 bases, and 9 bases lay between the germline ends. The germline CDR1 and CDR2 sequences are SQVTM and ANQGSEA. The CDR3 sequence is 14 residues long. CDR3 nucleotide sequence: TGCAGCGTTGATGGGGCCATCTCTGGAAACACCATATATTTT. The encoded protein is CSVDGAISGNTIYF.

V and J are TRBV10-3 and TRBJ1-1; D unresolved. Trimming took 7 bases from V and 1 from J, leaving 10 bases between them. This CDR3 has 13 residues. CDR1 ENHRY and CDR2 SYGVKD come from the germline V gene. The CDR3 loop reads CAITTDKNTEAFF. The CDR3 coding sequence is TGTGCCATCACCACTGACAAGAACACTGAAGCTTTCTTT.

The chain carries TRBV20-1 and TRBJ2-1; 7 bases line up with TRBD2. The length of the CDR3 is 11 residues. Germline lookup yields CDR1 DFQATT and CDR2 SNEGSKA (reference sequence). CDR3 sequence reads: CSQRLANEQFF. The CDR3 DNA reads as TGCAGCCAGAGACTAGCCAATGAGCAGTTCTTC.